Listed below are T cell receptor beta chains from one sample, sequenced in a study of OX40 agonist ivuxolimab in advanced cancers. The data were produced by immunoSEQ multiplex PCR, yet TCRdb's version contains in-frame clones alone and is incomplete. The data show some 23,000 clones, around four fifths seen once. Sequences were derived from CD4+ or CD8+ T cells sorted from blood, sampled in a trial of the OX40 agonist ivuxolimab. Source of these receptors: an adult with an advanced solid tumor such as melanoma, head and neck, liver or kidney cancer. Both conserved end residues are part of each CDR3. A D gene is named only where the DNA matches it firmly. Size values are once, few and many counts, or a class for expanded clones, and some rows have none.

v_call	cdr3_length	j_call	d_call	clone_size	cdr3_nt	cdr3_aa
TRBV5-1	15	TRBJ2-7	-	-	TGCGCCAGCAGCTTTAGAGGGAACTCGGCCTACGAGCAGTACTTC	CASSFRGNSAYEQYF
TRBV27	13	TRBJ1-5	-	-	TGTGCCAGCAGTTTGTCCCGCCCCCAGCCCCAGCATTTT	CASSLSRPQPQHF
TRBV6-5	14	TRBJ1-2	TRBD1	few	TGTGCCAGCAGCCGACAGGGGGGGATGTATGGCTACACCTTC	CASSRQGGMYGYTF
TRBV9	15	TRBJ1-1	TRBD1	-	TGTGCCAGCAGCGCCACGGGACAGCTAAACACTGAAGCTTTCTTT	CASSATGQLNTEAFF
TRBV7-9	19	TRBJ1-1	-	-	TGTGCCAGCAGCTTAGCGCTGGGAACAGGTCCCGGGTTTTGGACTGAAGCTTTCTTT	CASSLALGTGPGFWTEAFF
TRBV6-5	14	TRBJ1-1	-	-	TGTGCCAGCACCTTGACAGACGAGAACACTGAAGCTTTCTTT	CASTLTDENTEAFF
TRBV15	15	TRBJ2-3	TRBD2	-	TGTGCCACCAGCAGAGGGGGAGGGGTTTCAGATACGCAGTATTTT	CATSRGGGVSDTQYF
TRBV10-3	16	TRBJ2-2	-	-	TGTGCCATCAGACAAAAACAGGCAGGGAACACCGGGGAGCTGTTTTTT	CAIRQKQAGNTGELFF
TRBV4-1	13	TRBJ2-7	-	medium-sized	TGCGCCAGCAGCCAATCTAGGGGGGACGAGCAGTACTTC	CASSQSRGDEQYF
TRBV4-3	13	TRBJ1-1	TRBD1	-	TGCGCCAGCACCGGACAGGGACAAACTGAAGCTTTCTTT	CASTGQGQTEAFF
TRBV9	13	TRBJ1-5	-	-	TGTGCCAGCAGCGTAGACATCCGTCAGCCCCAGCATTTT	CASSVDIRQPQHF
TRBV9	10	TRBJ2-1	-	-	TGTGCCAGCAGCGGCAATGAGCAGTTCTTC	CASSGNEQFF
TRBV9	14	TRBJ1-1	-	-	TGTGCCAGCAGCGTAGCGGGGAGAGGAACTGAAGCTTTCTTT	CASSVAGRGTEAFF
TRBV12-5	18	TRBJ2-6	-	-	TGTGCTAGTGGTTTCACCAATGCAGGACAAAGTCGGGCCAACGTCCTGACTTTC	CASGFTNAGQSRANVLTF
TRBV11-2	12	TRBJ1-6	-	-	TGTGCCAGCAGCTCCGTCAATTCACCCCTCCACTTT	CASSSVNSPLHF
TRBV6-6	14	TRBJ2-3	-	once	TGTGCCAGCAGTTACGCAGGGAGGTCAGATACGCAGTATTTT	CASSYAGRSDTQYF
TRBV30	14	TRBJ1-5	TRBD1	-	TGCGCCTGGAGTGAGGAAAAGGGGGCTCAGCCCCAGCATTTT	CAWSEEKGAQPQHF
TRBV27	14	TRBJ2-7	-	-	TGTGCCAGCCGATCGGTGTTGCTTTCCTACGAGCAGTACTTC	CASRSVLLSYEQYF
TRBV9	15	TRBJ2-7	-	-	TGTGCCAGCAGCGTATTTTCAAGGGGGGTCTACGAGCAGTACTTC	CASSVFSRGVYEQYF
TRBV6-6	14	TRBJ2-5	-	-	TGTGCCAGCAGTTACTCGGACAACCAAGAGACCCAGTACTTC	CASSYSDNQETQYF
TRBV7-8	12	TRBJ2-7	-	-	TGTGCCAGCACTTTTAGTCGCTACGAGCAGTACTTC	CASTFSRYEQYF
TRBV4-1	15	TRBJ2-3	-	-	TGCGCCAGCAGCCAAGCCGGCCGTAGCACAGATACGCAGTATTTT	CASSQAGRSTDTQYF
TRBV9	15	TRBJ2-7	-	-	TGTGCCAGCAGCGTAGAAGGTACAGGGAGCTACGAGCAGTACTTC	CASSVEGTGSYEQYF
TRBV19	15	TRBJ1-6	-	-	TGTGCCAGTATGTTTCGGGGGGAGGTGGTCTCACCCCTCCACTTT	CASMFRGEVVSPLHF
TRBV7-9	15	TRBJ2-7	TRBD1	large	TGTGCCAGCAGTTCCCCCGGGACAGCCCTGTACGAGCAGTACTTC	CASSSPGTALYEQYF
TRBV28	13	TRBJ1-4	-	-	TGTGCCAGCCAGTCGGGGACGGGGGAAAAACTGTTTTTT	CASQSGTGEKLFF
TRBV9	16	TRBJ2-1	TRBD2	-	TGTGCCAGCAGCCCTAGCGGGGGGGTCTCCTACAATGAGCAGTTCTTC	CASSPSGGVSYNEQFF
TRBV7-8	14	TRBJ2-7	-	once	TGTGCCAGCAGCTTAACCGTGTCCCCTAGGGAGCAGTACTTC	CASSLTVSPREQYF
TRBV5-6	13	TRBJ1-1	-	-	TGTGCCAGCAGCCCCGGGCTCCACACTGAAGCTTTCTTT	CASSPGLHTEAFF
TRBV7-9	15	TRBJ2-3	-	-	TGTGCCAGCCGGTTAAAGGGCGGGGCCACAGATACGCAGTATTTT	CASRLKGGATDTQYF
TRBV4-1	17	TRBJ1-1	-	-	TGCGCCAGCAGCCAAGATAAAAATGGACCTGGGAACACTGAAGCTTTCTTT	CASSQDKNGPGNTEAFF
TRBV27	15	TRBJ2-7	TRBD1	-	TGTGCCAGCAGTTTAATCGGGACAGGGACCTACGAGCAGTACTTC	CASSLIGTGTYEQYF
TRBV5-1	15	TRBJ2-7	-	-	TGCGCCAGCAGCTTGGGTGGGGTAACCTCCTACGAGCAGTACTTC	CASSLGGVTSYEQYF
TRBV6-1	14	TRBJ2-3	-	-	TGTGCCAGCAGTGAGAGCCCTGGCACAGATACGCAGTATTTT	CASSESPGTDTQYF
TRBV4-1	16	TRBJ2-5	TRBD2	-	TGCGCCAGCAGCGAAACTAGCGGCTACGTCCAAGAGACCCAGTACTTC	CASSETSGYVQETQYF
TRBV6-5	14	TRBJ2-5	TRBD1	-	TGTGCCAGCAGTTACACAGGGGGCCTGGAGACCCAGTACTTC	CASSYTGGLETQYF
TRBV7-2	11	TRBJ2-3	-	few	TGTGCCAGCAGCTTCACAGATACGCAGTATTTT	CASSFTDTQYF
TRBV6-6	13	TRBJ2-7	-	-	TGTGCCAGCAGTTATTCCAGAACCTACGAGCAGTACTTC	CASSYSRTYEQYF
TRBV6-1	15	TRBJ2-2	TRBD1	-	TGTGCCAGCAGTCGTAAGGACAGGGGGGCCGGGGAGCTGTTTTTT	CASSRKDRGAGELFF
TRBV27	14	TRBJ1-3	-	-	TGTGCCAGCAGACAACAGGGCTCTGGAAACACCATATATTTT	CASRQQGSGNTIYF
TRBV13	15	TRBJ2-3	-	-	TGTGCCAGCAGCTTAAGTGGGCAGGCCACAGATACGCAGTATTTT	CASSLSGQATDTQYF
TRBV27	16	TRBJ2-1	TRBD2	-	TGTGCCAGCAGCGACTCCGGGCGGGGGGCTTACAATGAGCAGTTCTTC	CASSDSGRGAYNEQFF
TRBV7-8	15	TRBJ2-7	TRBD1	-	TGTGCCAGCAGTTCCCCCGGGACAGCCCTGTACGAGCAGTACTTC	CASSSPGTALYEQYF
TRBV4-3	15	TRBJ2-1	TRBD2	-	TGCGCCAGCAGCCCCCGGGATTCAGCGGGGGTCGAGCAGTTCTTC	CASSPRDSAGVEQFF
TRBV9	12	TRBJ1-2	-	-	TGTGCCAGCAGCGTAGGGACGTCCTTGAGGACCTTC	CASSVGTSLRTF
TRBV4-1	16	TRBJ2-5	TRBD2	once	TGCGCCAGCAGCAGGACTAGCGGGGTCCCAGGGGAGACCCAGTACTTC	CASSRTSGVPGETQYF
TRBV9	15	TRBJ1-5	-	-	TGTGCCAGCAGCCAAGGAGGGTCCAGGCACCAGCCCCAGCATTTT	CASSQGGSRHQPQHF
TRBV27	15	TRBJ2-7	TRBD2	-	TGTGCCAGCAGTTTACTAGCGGGGCGATCCTACGAGCAGTACTTC	CASSLLAGRSYEQYF
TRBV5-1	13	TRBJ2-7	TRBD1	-	TGCGCCAGCAGCTTGGCGACAGGGTGGGAGCAGTACTTC	CASSLATGWEQYF